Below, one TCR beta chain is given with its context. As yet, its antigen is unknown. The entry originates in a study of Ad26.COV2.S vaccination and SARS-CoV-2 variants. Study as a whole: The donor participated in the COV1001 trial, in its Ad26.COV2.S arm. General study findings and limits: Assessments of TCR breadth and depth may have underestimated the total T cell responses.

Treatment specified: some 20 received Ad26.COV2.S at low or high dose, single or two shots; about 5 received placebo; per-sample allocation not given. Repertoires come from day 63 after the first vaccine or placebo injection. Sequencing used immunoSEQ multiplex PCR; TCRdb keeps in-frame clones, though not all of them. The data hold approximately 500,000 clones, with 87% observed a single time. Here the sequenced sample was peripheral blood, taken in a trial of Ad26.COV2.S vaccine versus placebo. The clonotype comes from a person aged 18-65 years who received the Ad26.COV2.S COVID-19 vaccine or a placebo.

The CDR3, as DNA: TGTGCCAGCAGCTTGGGACTAGCGGTTACCCGACGGGACACAGATACGCAGTATTTT. This codes for CASSLGLAVTRRDTDTQYF. This chain uses TRBV7-9 with TRBJ2-3, with TRBD2 identical over 11 bases. CDR3 length equals 19 residues. V lost 3 bases, J lost 2 bases, and 13 bases stayed unmatched. The germline V gene encodes CDR1 SEHNR and CDR2 FQNEAQ (reference sequence).